This T cell receptor (beta chain) stems from a study of shared clonotypes between healthy human individuals. Some clones are missing from TCRdb's copy, which holds only in-frame ones; the method was immunoSEQ multiplex PCR. The sample carries 1.5 million to 2.5 million clones, approximately 94% recorded once. CDR1 and CDR2 from the germline V gene are SGHVS and FNYEAQ. The CDR3 sequence is 14 residues long. Trimming removed 1 base from V and 0 bases from J, with 7 bases in between. Naivety among CD8 cells was defined by CD45RO negativity and positive CCR7 selection, thereby excluding terminally differentiated effector memory CD45RA+ cells.

This TCR was recovered from a man in his late teens or twenties in good health. This chain connects TRBV7-6 to TRBJ2-7; D is unresolved. Sequenced material: naive CD8+ T cells sorted from blood. The DNA of the CDR3 is TGTGCCAGCAGCTTAGGTGTGAACTCCTACGAGCAGTACTTC. Amino acid sequence: CASSLGVNSYEQYF.